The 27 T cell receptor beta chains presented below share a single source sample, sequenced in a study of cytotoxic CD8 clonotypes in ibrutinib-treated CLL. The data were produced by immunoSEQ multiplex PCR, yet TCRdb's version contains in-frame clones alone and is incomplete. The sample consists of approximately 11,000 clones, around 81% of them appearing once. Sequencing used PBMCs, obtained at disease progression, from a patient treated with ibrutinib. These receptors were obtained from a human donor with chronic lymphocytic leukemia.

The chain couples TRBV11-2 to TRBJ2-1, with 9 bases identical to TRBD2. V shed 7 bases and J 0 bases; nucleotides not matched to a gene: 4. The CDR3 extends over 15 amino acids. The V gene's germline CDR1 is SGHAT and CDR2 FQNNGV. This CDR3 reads CASTPGLASYNEQFF. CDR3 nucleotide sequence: TGTGCCAGCACCCCGGGACTAGCCTCCTACAATGAGCAGTTCTTC.

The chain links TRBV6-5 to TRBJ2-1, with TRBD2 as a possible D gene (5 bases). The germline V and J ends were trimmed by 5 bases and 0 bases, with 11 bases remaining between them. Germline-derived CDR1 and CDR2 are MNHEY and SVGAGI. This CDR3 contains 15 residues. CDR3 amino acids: CASSRAENSYNEQFF. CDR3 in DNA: TGTGCCAGCAGTCGAGCGGAAAACTCCTACAATGAGCAGTTCTTC.

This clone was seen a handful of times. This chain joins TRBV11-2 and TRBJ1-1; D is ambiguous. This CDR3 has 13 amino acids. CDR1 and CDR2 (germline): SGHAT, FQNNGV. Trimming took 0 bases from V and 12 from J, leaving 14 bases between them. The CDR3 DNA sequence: TGTGCCAGCAGCTTAGATAATGCCGGTCGGCCTTTCTTT. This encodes CASSLDNAGRPFF.

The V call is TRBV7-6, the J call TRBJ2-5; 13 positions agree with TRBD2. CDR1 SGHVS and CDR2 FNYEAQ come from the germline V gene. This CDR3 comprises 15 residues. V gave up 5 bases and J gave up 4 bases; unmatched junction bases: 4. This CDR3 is CASSLTSGRGETQYF. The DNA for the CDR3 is TGTGCCAGCAGCCTTACTAGCGGGAGGGGAGAGACCCAGTACTTC. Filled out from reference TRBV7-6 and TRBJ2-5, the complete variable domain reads GAGVSQSPRYKVTKRGQDVALRCDPISGHVSLYWYRQALGQGPEFLTYFNYEAQQDKSGLPNDRFSAERPEGSISTLTIQRTEQRDSAMYRCASSLTSGRGETQYFGPGTRLLVL.

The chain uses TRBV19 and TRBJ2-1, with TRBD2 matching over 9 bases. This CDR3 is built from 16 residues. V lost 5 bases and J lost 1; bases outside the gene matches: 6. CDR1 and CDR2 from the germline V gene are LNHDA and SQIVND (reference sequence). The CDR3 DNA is TGTGCCAGTAGTCCCGTAGCGGGAGTGTCCTACAATGAGCAGTTCTTC. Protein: CASSPVAGVSYNEQFF.

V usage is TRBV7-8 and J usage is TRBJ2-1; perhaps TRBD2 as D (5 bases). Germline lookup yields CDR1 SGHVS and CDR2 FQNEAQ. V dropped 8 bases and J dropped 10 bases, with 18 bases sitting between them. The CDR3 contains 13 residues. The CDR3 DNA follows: TGTGCCAGCGCCTCTAGCAGGTCGGAAGAGCAGTTCTTC. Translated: CASASSRSEEQFF.

The CDR3: CAWGRTGTNYGYTF. The DNA of the CDR3 is TGTGCCTGGGGAAGGACAGGGACTAACTATGGCTACACCTTC. The chain combines TRBV30 with TRBJ1-2; 8 nucleotides align to TRBD1. The trim removed 5 bases at V and 0 bases at J, leaving 5 bases unmatched. The CDR3 extends over 14 amino acids. Germline lookup yields CDR1 GTSNPN and CDR2 SVGIG (reference sequence).

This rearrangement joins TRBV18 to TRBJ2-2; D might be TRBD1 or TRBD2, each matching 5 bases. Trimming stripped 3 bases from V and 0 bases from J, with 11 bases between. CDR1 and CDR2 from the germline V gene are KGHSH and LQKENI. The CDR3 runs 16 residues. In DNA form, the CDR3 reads TGTGCCAGCTCACCCCCAACGGGACCGAACACCGGGGAGCTGTTTTTT. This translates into CASSPPTGPNTGELFF.

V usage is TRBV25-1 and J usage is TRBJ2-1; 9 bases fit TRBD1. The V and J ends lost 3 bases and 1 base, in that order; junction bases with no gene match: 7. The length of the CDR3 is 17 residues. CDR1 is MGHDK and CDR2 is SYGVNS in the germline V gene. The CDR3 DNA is TGTGCCAGCAGTGATCGCACGACAGGGGGATCCTACAATGAGCAGTTCTTC. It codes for CASSDRTTGGSYNEQFF.

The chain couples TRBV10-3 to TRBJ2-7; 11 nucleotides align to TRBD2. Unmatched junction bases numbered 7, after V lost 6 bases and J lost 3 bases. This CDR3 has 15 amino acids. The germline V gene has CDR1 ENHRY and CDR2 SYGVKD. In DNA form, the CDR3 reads TGTGCCATCAGGTCGGGTAGCGGGAGGGGCTACGAGCAGTACTTC. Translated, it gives CAIRSGSGRGYEQYF.

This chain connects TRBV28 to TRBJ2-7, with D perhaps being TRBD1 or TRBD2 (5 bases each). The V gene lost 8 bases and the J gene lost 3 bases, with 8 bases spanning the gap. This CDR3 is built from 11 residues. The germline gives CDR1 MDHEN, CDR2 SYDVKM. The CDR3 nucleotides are TGTGCCAGCTCGGGGCGCTACGAGCAGTACTTC. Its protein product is CASSGRYEQYF.

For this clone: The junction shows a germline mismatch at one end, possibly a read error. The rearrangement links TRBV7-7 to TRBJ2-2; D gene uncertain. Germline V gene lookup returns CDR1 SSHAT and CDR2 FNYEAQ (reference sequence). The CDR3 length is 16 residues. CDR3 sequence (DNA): TGTGCTAGCAGCTTAGAGGTCACCTCGAACACCGGGGAGCTGTTTTTT. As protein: CASSLEVTSNTGELFF.

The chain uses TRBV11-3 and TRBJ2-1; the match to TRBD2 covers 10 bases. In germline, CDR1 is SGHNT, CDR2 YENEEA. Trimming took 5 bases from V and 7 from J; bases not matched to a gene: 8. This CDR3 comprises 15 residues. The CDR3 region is CASSRSGRARNEQFF. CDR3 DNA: TGTGCCAGCAGCCGGAGCGGGAGGGCCCGGAATGAGCAGTTCTTC.

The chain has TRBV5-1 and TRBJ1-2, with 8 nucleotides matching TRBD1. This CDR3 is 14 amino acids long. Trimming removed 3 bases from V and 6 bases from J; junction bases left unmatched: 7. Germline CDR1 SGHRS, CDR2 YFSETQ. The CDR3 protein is CASSSTTGGHGYTF. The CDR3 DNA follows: TGCGCCAGCAGCTCCACAACAGGGGGGCATGGCTACACCTTC.

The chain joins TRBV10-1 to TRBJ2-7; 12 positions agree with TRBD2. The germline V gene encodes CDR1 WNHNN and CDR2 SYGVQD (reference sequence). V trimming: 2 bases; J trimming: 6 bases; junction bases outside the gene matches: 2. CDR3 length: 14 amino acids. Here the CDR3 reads CASSEGGLAGEQYF. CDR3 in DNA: TGCGCCAGCAGTGAGGGGGGACTAGCGGGCGAGCAGTACTTC.

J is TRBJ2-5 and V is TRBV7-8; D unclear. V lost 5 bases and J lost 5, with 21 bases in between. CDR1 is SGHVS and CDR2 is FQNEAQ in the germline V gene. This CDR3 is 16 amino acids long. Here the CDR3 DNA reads TGTGCCAGCAGCGGAGTCGTCACGAGAGGAGCTGAGACCCAGTACTTC. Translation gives CASSGVVTRGAETQYF.

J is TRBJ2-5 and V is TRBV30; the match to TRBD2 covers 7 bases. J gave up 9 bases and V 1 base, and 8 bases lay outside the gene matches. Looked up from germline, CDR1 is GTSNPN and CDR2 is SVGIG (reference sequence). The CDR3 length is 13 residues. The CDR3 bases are TGTGCCTGGAGTGGGACTAGACAAGGGGCCCAGTACTTC. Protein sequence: CAWSGTRQGAQYF.

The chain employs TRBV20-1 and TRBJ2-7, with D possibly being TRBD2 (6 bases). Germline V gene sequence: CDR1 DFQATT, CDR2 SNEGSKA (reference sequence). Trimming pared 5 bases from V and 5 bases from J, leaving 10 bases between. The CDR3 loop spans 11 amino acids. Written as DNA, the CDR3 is TGCAGTGCTGCCCGGGAGAACGAGCAGTACTTC. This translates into CSAARENEQYF.

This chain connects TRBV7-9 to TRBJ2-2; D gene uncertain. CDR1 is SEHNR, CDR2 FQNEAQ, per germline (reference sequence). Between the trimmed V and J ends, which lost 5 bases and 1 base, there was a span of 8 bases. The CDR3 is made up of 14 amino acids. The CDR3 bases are TGTGCCAGCAGCCCGCGTCAGAACACCGGGGAGCTGTTTTTT. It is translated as CASSPRQNTGELFF.

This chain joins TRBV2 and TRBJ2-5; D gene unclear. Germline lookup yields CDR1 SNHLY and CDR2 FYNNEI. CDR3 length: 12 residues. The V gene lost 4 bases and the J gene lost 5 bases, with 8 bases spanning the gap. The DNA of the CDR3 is TGTGCCAGCAGTGGGAGCGATGAGACCCAGTACTTC. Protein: CASSGSDETQYF. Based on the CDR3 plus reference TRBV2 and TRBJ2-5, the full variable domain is EPEVTQTPSHQVTQMGQEVILRCVPISNHLYFYWYRQILGQKVEFLVSFYNNEISEKSEIFDDQFSVERPDGSNFTLKIRSTKLEDSAMYFCASSGSDETQYFGPGTRLLVL.

This chain's CDR3 is CASSYLGSGLDGTQYF. CDR3 DNA: TGTGCCAGCAGTTACTTAGGGTCGGGTCTCGATGGGACCCAGTACTTC. The chain links TRBV6-5 to TRBJ2-5; D gene uncertain. The V gene lost 1 base and the J gene lost 7 bases, with 19 bases spanning the gap. This CDR3 contains 16 residues. Germline CDR1 MNHEY, CDR2 SVGAGI.

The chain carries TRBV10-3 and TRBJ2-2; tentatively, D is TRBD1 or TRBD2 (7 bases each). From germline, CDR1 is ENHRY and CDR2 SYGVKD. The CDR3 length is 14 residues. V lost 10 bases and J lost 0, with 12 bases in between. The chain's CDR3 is CATGGQPNTGELFF. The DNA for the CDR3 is TGTGCCACGGGGGGACAGCCGAACACCGGGGAGCTGTTTTTT.

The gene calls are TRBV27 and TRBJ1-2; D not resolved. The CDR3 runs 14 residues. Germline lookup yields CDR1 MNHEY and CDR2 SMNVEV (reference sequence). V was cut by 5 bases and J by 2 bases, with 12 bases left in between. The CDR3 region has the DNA TGTGCCAGCAGTACCCGAGACGGAAACTATGGCTACACCTTC. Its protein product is CASSTRDGNYGYTF.

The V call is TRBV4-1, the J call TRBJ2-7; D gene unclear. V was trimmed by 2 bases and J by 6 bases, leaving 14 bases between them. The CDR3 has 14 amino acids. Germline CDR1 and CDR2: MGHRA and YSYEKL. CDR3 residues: CASSQTLFETEQYF. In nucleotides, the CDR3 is TGCGCCAGCAGCCAAACCCTCTTCGAGACCGAGCAGTACTTC.

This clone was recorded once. The CDR3 DNA sequence: TGCGCCAGCAGCCAAGAACCGGGGGGAGGATCCTTCTACGAGCAGTACTTC. It specifies CASSQEPGGGSFYEQYF. The gene calls are TRBV4-1 and TRBJ2-7, with 7 bases lining up with TRBD2. This CDR3 region has 17 residues. The germline gives CDR1 MGHRA, CDR2 YSYEKL. The ends lost 0 bases at V and 3 bases at J; junction bases unmatched: 11.

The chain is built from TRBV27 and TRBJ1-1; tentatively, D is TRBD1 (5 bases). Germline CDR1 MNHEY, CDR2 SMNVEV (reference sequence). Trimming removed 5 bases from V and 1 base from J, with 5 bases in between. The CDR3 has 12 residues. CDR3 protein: CASSTGNTEAFF. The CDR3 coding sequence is TGTGCCAGCAGTACAGGGAACACTGAAGCTTTCTTT.

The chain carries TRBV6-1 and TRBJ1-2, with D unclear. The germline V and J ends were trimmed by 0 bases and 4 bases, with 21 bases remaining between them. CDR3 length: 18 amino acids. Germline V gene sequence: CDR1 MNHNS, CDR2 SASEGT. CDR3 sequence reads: CASSEASADGLGFYGYTF. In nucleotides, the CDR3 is TGTGCCAGCAGTGAAGCGTCAGCGGATGGATTAGGGTTCTATGGCTACACCTTC.